These 8 T cell receptor beta chains were sequenced from one sample in a study of technical replicates of blood from a few donors (dated 2017 in TCRdb). Receptor libraries were prepared by the immunoSEQ multiplex PCR assay. Entries here come from immuneACCESS through TCRdb and include only in-frame sequences with V and J called. Some clones fail to appear in such tables; in the studies checked, an unresolved V gene covers under half of the shortfall, and the cause of the remainder is unknown. The sample has around 81,000 clones on record, approximately 95% of them singletons. Roughly 0.36% of the sample is in the top ten clones. Sample: T cells isolated from PBMCs. The receptors originated from a human donor in good health.

The chain recombines TRBV7-2 with TRBJ2-3; D gene ambiguous. The CDR3 runs 14 residues. Trimming stripped 5 bases from V and 1 base from J, with 10 bases between. CDR1 SGHTA and CDR2 FQGNSA come from the germline V gene. The CDR3 DNA reads TGTGCCAGCAGCCCAGACTCTGGCACAGATACGCAGTATTTT. Residues: CASSPDSGTDTQYF.

The gene calls are TRBV11-2 and TRBJ2-5, with D hard to call. The CDR3 runs 13 residues. V was pared by 1 base and J by 4 bases, with 7 bases between. Per germline, CDR1 SGHAT and CDR2 FQNNGV. This CDR3 is CASSLGGRETQYF. In DNA form, the CDR3 reads TGTGCCAGCAGCTTAGGCGGCAGAGAGACCCAGTACTTC.

CDR3 sequence: CAWATGQGRYEQYF. The CDR3 DNA follows: TGTGCCTGGGCCACGGGGCAGGGGCGGTACGAGCAGTACTTC. The V call is TRBV30, the J call TRBJ2-7, with D possibly matching TRBD1 (6 bases). V shed 5 bases and J shed 4 bases, with 18 bases lying between them. The CDR3 is 14 residues long. Per germline, CDR1 GTSNPN and CDR2 SVGIG (reference sequence).

The chain couples TRBV19 to TRBJ2-7; TRBD1 might be the D (6 bases). The CDR3 is made up of 14 amino acids. Germline V gene lookup returns CDR1 LNHDA and CDR2 SQIVND (reference sequence). V dropped 5 bases and J dropped 3 bases, with 14 bases sitting between them. CDR3 DNA sequence: TGTGCCAGTAGTTCACAGGGAACTCGCTACGAGCAGTACTTC. It specifies CASSSQGTRYEQYF. The full variable domain, rest sourced from reference TRBV19 and TRBJ2-7, is DGGITQSPKYLFRKEGQNVTLSCEQNLNHDAMYWYRQDPGQGLRLIYYSQIVNDFQKGDIAEGYSVSREKKESFPLTVTSAQKNPTAFYLCASSSQGTRYEQYFGPGTRLTVT.

The chain combines TRBV6-1 with TRBJ1-2; possibly TRBD1 for D (5 bases). The germline V and J ends were trimmed by 0 bases and 8 bases, with 10 bases remaining between them. The germline V gene has CDR1 MNHNS and CDR2 SASEGT. The CDR3 has 13 residues. Written as DNA, the CDR3 is TGTGCCAGCAGTGAAGCGCCGGGGGTCGGCTACACCTTC. Translating gives CASSEAPGVGYTF.

This chain connects TRBV19 to TRBJ2-7; 10 nucleotides align to TRBD2. Germline V gene sequence: CDR1 LNHDA, CDR2 SQIVND (reference sequence). This CDR3 is 15 amino acids long. Germline trimming cut 6 bases from V and 2 bases from J; bases unmatched to any gene: 7. The CDR3 DNA follows: TGTGCCAGTAGCCTAACTAGCGGGATCACCTACGAGCAGTACTTC. It translates to CASSLTSGITYEQYF.

The chain is built from TRBV6-5 and TRBJ1-1; possibly TRBD1 for D (5 bases). V was pared by 5 bases and J by 3 bases, with 13 bases between. Germline CDR1 is MNHEY and CDR2 is SVGAGI. This CDR3 is built from 14 residues. The DNA of the CDR3 is TGTGCCAGCAGTCCCTCCTGGGGGGACACTGAAGCTTTCTTT. This translates into CASSPSWGDTEAFF.

The gene calls are TRBV30 and TRBJ2-3; 10 bases match TRBD2. The CDR3 loop spans 16 amino acids. The germline gives CDR1 GTSNPN, CDR2 SVGIG (reference sequence). J was trimmed by 2 bases and V by 1 base; bases with no gene match: 6. The CDR3 reads CAWSDMTSGYTDTQYF. As DNA, the CDR3 is TGTGCCTGGAGTGATATGACTAGCGGGTACACAGATACGCAGTATTTT.